This T cell receptor (beta chain) was captured in a study of read filtering for tumor transcriptome and immune sequencing. V lost 3 bases, J lost 6 bases, and 15 bases lay in between. CDR1 is LNHDA, CDR2 SQIVND, per germline (reference sequence). The CDR3 has 15 amino acids. Findings and caveats of the study: IR-seq and RNA-seq agreed better without single-read clonotypes.

With regard to this clonotype: The antigen remains unidentified. It may be a read error: a sequence one base away is much more abundant.

The library was built from about 400 ng RNA with molecular barcoded adaptors for alpha/delta and beta/gamma chains. TCRdb analysed the reads with MiXCR anew, one entry per CDR3 protein. The sample has about 130,000 distinct CDR3 sequences; approximately 13% are singletons. J is TRBJ2-1 and V is TRBV19; possible D gene TRBD2, 5 bases. The receptor was derived from a donor at least 40 years old with multiple myeloma. Sequencing was carried out using a population of CD138-negative cells sorted from bone marrow. The CDR3 reads CASSIVSETLNEQFF. CDR3 sequence (DNA): TGTGCCAGTAGTATTGTTAGCGAGACCCTCAATGAGCAGTTCTTC.